The text below deals with one T cell receptor beta chain. The target antigen is unknown. The lymph nodes were axillary draining lymph nodes from breast cancer patients. The CDR3 has 14 amino acids. Germline V CDR1 and CDR2: SGDLS, YYNGEE. Trimming took 4 bases from V and 5 from J; bases not matched to a gene: 3. TCRdb passed the multiplex PCR reads through MiXCR, listing each CDR3 protein once. The sample contains about 220,000 distinct CDR3 sequences, under 35% of which appear only once. The data originate from a study of breast tumors, draining lymph nodes, adjacent tissues. General study points: Compared with lymph nodes, tumors were less diverse; compared with nontumor tissue, more. The data were judged consistent with most tumor T cells coming from lymph node and expanding in tumor.

V is TRBV9 and J is TRBJ2-4; 10 bases map to TRBD2. This TCR derives from a female donor with breast cancer. Some clones in this sample may be carry-over from other donors' samples. The specimen was axillary lymph node tissue. CDR3 sequence reads: CASSPGTSENIQYF. The DNA of the CDR3 is TGTGCCAGCAGCCCAGGGACTAGCGAAAACATTCAGTACTTC. Complete variable domain (other parts from reference TRBV9 and TRBJ2-4): DSGVTQTPKHLITATGQRVTLRCSPRSGDLSVYWYQQSLDQGLQFLIQYYNGEERAKGNILERFSAQQFPDLHSELNLSSLELGDSALYFCASSPGTSENIQYFGAGTRLSVL.